Shown below are 21 T cell receptor beta chains from a single sample sequenced in a study of circulating and synovial CD4+ cells in juvenile arthritis. Sequenced by immunoSEQ multiplex PCR; TCRdb stores in-frame clones only, minus some. This sample yields under 40,000 clones, of which about 93% are seen a single time; 2.5% to 3% belongs to the top ten. Sequencing used CD4+ T cells from blood. These receptors came from a human donor with juvenile idiopathic arthritis.

The V gene is TRBV28, the J gene TRBJ2-3; 8 positions match TRBD2. V was pared by 11 bases and J by 2 bases, with 3 bases of the junction left unmatched. Looked up from germline, CDR1 is MDHEN and CDR2 is SYDVKM. CDR3 length: 12 amino acids. CDR3 amino acids: CAHGRATDTQYF. CDR3 coding DNA: TGTGCCCACGGGAGGGCCACAGATACGCAGTATTTT.

J is TRBJ2-3 and V is TRBV7-3; 10 bases agree with TRBD2. Looked up from germline, CDR1 is SGHTA and CDR2 is FQGTGA. The CDR3 totals 17 residues. Trimming removed 6 bases from V and 2 bases from J; junction bases left unmatched: 11. For the CDR3, the DNA is TGTGCCAGCAGTTTCACACCCCTAGCGGGGGACACAGATACGCAGTATTTT. It yields the protein CASSFTPLAGDTDTQYF.

The V call is TRBV7-9, the J call TRBJ1-4; the match to TRBD1 covers 11 bases. There are 16 residues in the CDR3. V lost 5 bases, J lost 8 bases, and 10 bases stayed unmatched. Germline V gives CDR1 SEHNR, CDR2 FQNEAQ (reference sequence). In nucleotides, the CDR3 is TGTGCCAGCAGCCCCGGACAGGGGGCCGTAGGAGAAAAACTGTTTTTT. This encodes CASSPGQGAVGEKLFF.

The J gene is TRBJ2-5, the V gene TRBV7-2; 12 bases fit TRBD2. TRBJ2-7 matches the DNA end more closely, so the J call is doubtful. CDR3 length equals 15 residues. Germline V CDR1 and CDR2: SGHTA, FQGNSA. The chain's CDR3 is CASSLRLAGDYEQYF. CDR3 nucleotide sequence: TGTGCCAGCAGCTTAAGACTAGCGGGAGATTACGAGCAGTACTTC.

The chain recombines TRBV7-3 with TRBJ2-1; 7 nucleotides line up with TRBD1. CDR1 and CDR2 from the germline V gene are SGHTA and FQGTGA. The CDR3 extends over 17 amino acids. Germline trimming cut 4 bases from V and 4 bases from J; bases unmatched to any gene: 13. CDR3 residues: CASSSKGRTGQYNEQFF. In DNA form, the CDR3 reads TGTGCCAGCAGCTCGAAAGGGCGGACAGGACAGTACAATGAGCAGTTCTTC.

The V gene is TRBV7-2, the J gene TRBJ1-5; D possibly corresponds to TRBD1 (5 bases). The V end was cut by 4 bases, the J end by 10 bases, with 11 bases between. CDR3 length: 12 amino acids. Germline V CDR1 and CDR2: SGHTA, FQGNSA. CDR3 sequence: CASSSRGGPQHF. CDR3 coding DNA: TGTGCCAGCAGCTCGCGGGGGGGACCCCAGCATTTT.

This sequence joins TRBV7-7 and TRBJ2-2; 8 nucleotides align to TRBD1. The CDR3 consists of 16 residues. Per the germline V gene, CDR1 is SSHAT and CDR2 is FNYEAQ (reference sequence). Trimming took 5 bases from V and 5 from J; bases not matched to a gene: 10. In nucleotides, the CDR3 is TGTGCCAGCAGCCCAAAGGGACAGGCTCTAACCGGGGAGCTGTTTTTT. Amino acids: CASSPKGQALTGELFF.

V usage is TRBV28 and J usage is TRBJ1-2, with 10 bases identical to TRBD1. Germline CDR1 and CDR2: MDHEN and SYDVKM. With V trimmed by 5 bases and J by 4 bases, 4 bases remained unmatched. The CDR3 runs to 14 residues. CDR3 region: CASSRDRGGYGYTF. Written as DNA, the CDR3 is TGTGCCAGCAGTAGGGACAGGGGCGGCTATGGCTACACCTTC.

The V and J genes are TRBV5-1 and TRBJ1-4, with TRBD1 matching over 8 bases. V lost 1 base and J lost 4; bases outside the gene matches: 6. Germline V CDR1 and CDR2: SGHRS, YFSETQ. The CDR3 sequence is 16 residues long. CDR3 nucleotides: TGCGCCAGCAGCTTGAGGCCAGGGGGCCTTAATGAAAAACTGTTTTTT. The encoded protein is CASSLRPGGLNEKLFF.

The J gene is TRBJ2-1, the V gene TRBV11-1, with a weak D call TRBD2 (6 bases). V was pared by 1 base and J by 9 bases, with 16 bases between. Germline loops: CDR1 SGHAT, CDR2 FQDESV (reference sequence). CDR3 length: 15 residues. CDR3 residues: CASSLVGRNIGEQFF. The CDR3 DNA reads as TGTGCCAGCAGCTTAGTCGGGAGAAACATCGGTGAGCAGTTCTTC.

V gene TRBV4-1 combines with J gene TRBJ2-5; D may be TRBD1 (6 bases). The CDR3 contains 15 residues. V was shortened by 3 bases and J by 5 bases, with 16 bases between the two germline ends. The germline V gene has CDR1 MGHRA and CDR2 YSYEKL. CDR3 loop: CASSHRQVGDETQYF. In nucleotides, the CDR3 is TGCGCCAGCAGCCATCGACAGGTCGGTGATGAGACCCAGTACTTC.

The rearrangement joins TRBV11-2 to TRBJ2-5; perhaps TRBD2 as D (5 bases). The last part of the DNA fits TRBJ2-7 better; the J call may be wrong. The CDR3 runs 14 residues. Germline V lookup: CDR1 SGHAT, CDR2 FQNNGV. The CDR3 here is CASSLVARPYEQYF. The CDR3, as DNA: TGTGCCAGCAGCTTAGTAGCGAGACCCTACGAGCAGTACTTC.

This rearrangement joins TRBV7-7 to TRBJ2-5, with a weak D call TRBD1 (6 bases). The CDR3 length is 14 residues. Germline V CDR1 and CDR2: SSHAT, FNYEAQ (reference sequence). The V gene lost 5 bases and the J gene lost 5 bases, with 15 bases spanning the gap. The DNA for the CDR3 is TGTGCCAGCAGCCAAACAGGGAATAGGGAGACCCAGTACTTC. Translation: CASSQTGNRETQYF.

The J gene is TRBJ2-1, the V gene TRBV7-2; no definite D call. V was clipped by 4 bases and J by 9 bases, with 7 bases between them. The CDR3 extends over 11 amino acids. CDR1 SGHTA and CDR2 FQGNSA come from the germline V gene. The CDR3: CASSSLFEQFF. The DNA of the CDR3 is TGTGCCAGCAGCTCCCTCTTTGAGCAGTTCTTC.

The chain recombines TRBV7-3 with TRBJ2-3; perhaps TRBD1 as D (5 bases). The length of the CDR3 is 16 residues. V lost 5 bases, J lost 3 bases, and 18 bases lay in between. Germline CDR1 and CDR2: SGHTA and FQGTGA. CDR3 coding DNA: TGTGCCAGCAGCCCTAAGGGGCTGAAGGCTACAGATACGCAGTATTTT. Translation: CASSPKGLKATDTQYF.

The chain carries TRBV6-1 and TRBJ1-5; no reliable D call. Germline CDR1 MNHNS, CDR2 SASEGT. The CDR3 runs 14 residues. Between the trimmed V and J ends, which lost 4 bases and 4 bases, there was a span of 11 bases. The CDR3 DNA reads TGTGCCAGCAGTGGCGCACGATTAAATCAGCCCCAGCATTTT. This encodes CASSGARLNQPQHF.

This rearrangement joins TRBV2 to TRBJ1-4; TRBD1 agrees at 8 bases. This CDR3 spans 15 amino acids. V lost 6 bases and J lost 3; bases outside the gene matches: 6. The V gene's germline CDR1 is SNHLY and CDR2 FYNNEI. The CDR3 here is CASRQTGAANEKLFF. The CDR3 coding sequence is TGTGCCAGCAGGCAGACAGGGGCGGCTAATGAAAAACTGTTTTTT.

The chain links TRBV5-4 to TRBJ2-1; 7 bases are shared with TRBD2. V dropped 4 bases and J dropped 3; count of bases not matched to a gene: 10. Germline CDR1 reads SGHNT; CDR2 reads YYREEE (reference sequence). The CDR3 loop spans 16 amino acids. In nucleotides, the CDR3 is TGTGCCAGCAGCGAGCCCGGGACTACCCTCTACAATGAGCAGTTCTTC. It translates to CASSEPGTTLYNEQFF.

The rearrangement joins TRBV9 to TRBJ2-1; 7 bases match TRBD2. Trimming at V came to 0 bases and at J to 4 bases, leaving 7 bases not matched to a gene. In germline, CDR1 is SGDLS, CDR2 YYNGEE. The CDR3 is 16 residues long. CDR3 protein: CASSVDWGRDYNEQFF. For the CDR3, the DNA is TGTGCCAGCAGCGTAGATTGGGGGAGGGATTACAATGAGCAGTTCTTC. The variable domain in full, with the rest retrieved from reference TRBV9 and TRBJ2-1, is DSGVTQTPKHLITATGQRVTLRCSPRSGDLSVYWYQQSLDQGLQFLIQYYNGEERAKGNILERFSAQQFPDLHSELNLSSLELGDSALYFCASSVDWGRDYNEQFFGPGTRLTVL.

The chain carries TRBV9 and TRBJ1-3, with unresolved D. This CDR3 region has 13 residues. V was cut by 0 bases and J by 8 bases, with 9 bases left in between. CDR1 and CDR2 from the germline V gene are SGDLS and YYNGEE. In nucleotides, the CDR3 is TGTGCCAGCAGCGTAGGTCAGGAACACACCATATATTTT. Translating it yields CASSVGQEHTIYF.

The chain links TRBV9 to TRBJ1-4; D is uncertain. V lost 4 bases and J lost 4, with 8 bases in between. The germline CDR1 and CDR2 sequences are SGDLS and YYNGEE. The CDR3 covers 13 residues. The CDR3 coding sequence is TGTGCCAGCAGCTCCTACCTTAATGAAAAACTGTTTTTT. Translating gives CASSSYLNEKLFF.